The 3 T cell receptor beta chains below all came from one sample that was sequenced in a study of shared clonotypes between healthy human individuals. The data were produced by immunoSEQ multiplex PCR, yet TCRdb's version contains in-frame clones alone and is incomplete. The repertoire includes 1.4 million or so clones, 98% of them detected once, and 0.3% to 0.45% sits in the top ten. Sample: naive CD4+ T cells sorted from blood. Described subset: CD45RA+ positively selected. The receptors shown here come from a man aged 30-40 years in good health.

CDR3 in DNA: TGCGCCAGCAGCCGCCGGGGAGCAGGGTTGTCGGCGGGAGGCTTCTACTACGAGCAGTACTTC. Amino acid sequence: CASSRRGAGLSAGGFYYEQYF. The genes are TRBV5-1 and TRBJ2-7; 8 bases agree with TRBD2. Unmatched junction bases numbered 27, after V lost 4 bases and J lost 3 bases. There are 21 residues in the CDR3. Germline CDR1 SGHRS, CDR2 YFSETQ.

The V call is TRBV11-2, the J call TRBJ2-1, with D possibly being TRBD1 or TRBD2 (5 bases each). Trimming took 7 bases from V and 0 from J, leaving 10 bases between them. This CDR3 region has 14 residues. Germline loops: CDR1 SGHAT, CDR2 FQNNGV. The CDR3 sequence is CASTRERSYNEQFF. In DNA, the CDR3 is TGTGCCAGCACCAGGGAGCGCTCCTACAATGAGCAGTTCTTC.

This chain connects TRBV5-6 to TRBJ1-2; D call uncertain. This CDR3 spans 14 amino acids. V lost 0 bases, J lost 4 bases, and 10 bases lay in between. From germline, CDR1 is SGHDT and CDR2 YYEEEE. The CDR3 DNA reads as TGTGCCAGCAGCTTGGTGGGAGTCGGCTATGGCTACACCTTC. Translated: CASSLVGVGYGYTF.